Sequencing of this TCR beta chain was carried out in a study of T-cell reconstitution after alpha-beta-depleted transplantation in children. Study findings and constraints: About two months after transplant, alpha-beta T cells reportedly came from several hundred expanded graft clones.

Construction of the TCRbeta library involved unique molecular identifiers. TCRdb called the PCR reads again in MiXCR, with one record for every CDR3 protein. The sample lists approximately 230,000 distinct CDR3 sequences; approximately 24% were seen once. Worth noting for this clonotype: Its antigen remains unknown.

The length of the CDR3 is 16 residues. J was trimmed by 10 bases and V by 3 bases; bases with no gene match: 15. Looked up from germline, CDR1 is SGHVS and CDR2 is FQNEAQ. The V call is TRBV7-8, the J call TRBJ2-1, with TRBD2 matching 7 bases. The receptor's source is a female patient aged 2 to 10 who had a stem cell transplant for congenital amegakaryocytic thrombocytopenia, so the T cells may come from the graft donor. The material was PBMCs, mostly from graft donor cells, obtained 360 days after TCRalphabeta/CD19-depleted stem cell transplant. The CDR3 DNA reads as TGTGCCAGCAGCTTGCGGTCTAGCGGCCCCTTGGGGGAGCAGTTCTTC. It codes for CASSLRSSGPLGEQFF.